This T cell receptor beta chain was found in a study of Graves' ophthalmopathy and Graves' hyperthyroidism. Study-wide points: The model achieved under 71% sensitivity and less than 85% specificity for ophthalmopathy progression.

The authors amplified TCR beta CDR3 regions, and they did so from RNA transcripts for repertoire sequencing. First-round RT-PCR used HTBI primers; second-round multiplex PCR followed. A single record per CDR3 protein comes from TCRdb applying MiXCR to the multiplex PCR reads. Counted here are hundreds of thousands of distinct CDR3 sequences, 14% occurring once; the ten biggest clones make up approximately 9.8%. This clonotype was seen many times. Its cognate antigen is unknown. The germline V gene encodes CDR1 LGHDT and CDR2 YNNKEL (reference sequence). The CDR3 sequence is 16 residues long. V dropped 0 bases and J dropped 2; count of bases not matched to a gene: 4. Someone took the PBMCs out of approximately 9 ml of fresh peripheral blood.

The sample taken for sequencing was blood. The clonotype was recovered from a woman under 40 with Graves' ophthalmopathy. The V gene is TRBV3-1, the J gene TRBJ1-3; 7 bases match TRBD1. CDR3 sequence reads: CASSQERGTAGNTIYF. The CDR3 coding sequence is TGTGCCAGCAGCCAAGAGAGGGGGACAGCTGGAAACACCATATATTTT.